This T cell receptor (beta chain) derives from a study of CD8 T cells in Susac syndrome. This CDR3 is built from 20 residues. The ends lost 2 bases at V and 2 bases at J; junction bases unmatched: 18. Germline assignment: CDR1 LGHNT and CDR2 FRNRAP. The authors reverse transcribed roughly 0.5 to 1 ug RNA with random hexamers. MiXCR was run by TCRdb on the immunoSEQ multiplex PCR reads, yielding one entry per CDR3 protein. The data show tens of thousands of distinct CDR3 sequences, 95% seen once. The sequence was collected from a human donor with Susac syndrome. The specimen was CD8+ T cells from PBMCs. The rearrangement joins TRBV12-5 to TRBJ2-7, with 10 bases matching TRBD2. CDR3 residues: CASGLSTLAGVHRGAYEQYF. The CDR3 DNA reads TGTGCTAGTGGTTTGTCCACTCTAGCGGGAGTCCACCGTGGTGCCTACGAGCAGTACTTC.